The rows below give T cell receptor beta chains drawn from one sample of a study of T cell repertoires in cytomegalovirus infection. Their target antigens are unknown. TCRdb fed the reads into MiXCR, producing one record per CDR3 protein. The sample consists of about 480,000 distinct CDR3 sequences, about 33% of them appearing once. The source was cultured PBMCs, collected from culture after CMV antigen stimulation. These receptors all come from a human donor in good health (CMV status not recorded). Some clones in this sample may be carry-over from other donors' samples. The CDR3 runs from the conserved cysteine through the conserved F or W. A D gene is named only where the DNA matches it firmly. Clone size is stated in some rows and not others, as once, few, many or a class when expanded.

cdr3_aa cdr3_nt v_call clone_size d_call j_call
CASSSGTSGTDDEQFF TGTGCCAGCAGCTCTGGGACTAGCGGGACTGACGATGAGCAGTTCTTC TRBV7-3 few TRBD2 TRBJ2-1
CASSLGLATTGELFF TGTGCCAGCAGCCTAGGACTAGCAACGACCGGGGAGCTGTTTTTT TRBV6-6 - TRBD2 TRBJ2-2
CASSLRGRQYNEQFF TGTGCCAGCAGCCTCAGGGGGCGGCAATACAATGAGCAGTTCTTC TRBV7-2 many TRBD1 TRBJ2-1
CASSFSGAGNTIYF TGTGCCAGCAGTTTTTCGGGGGCTGGAAACACCATATATTTT TRBV12-3/TRBV12-4 few - TRBJ1-3
CASSRRDLDETF TGTGCCAGCAGCCGACGGGACTTAGACGAAACCTTC TRBV2 - - TRBJ1-2
CASSQDGGVGSQYF TGCGCCAGCAGCCAAGACGGGGGTGTCGGTTCCCAGTACTTC TRBV4-1 - - TRBJ2-5
CAAEREGGVDTQYF TGTGCCGCCGAGCGGGAGGGCGGCGTTGATACGCAGTATTTT TRBV27 - TRBD2 TRBJ2-3
CASRSREGPHTQYF TGTGCCAGCAGGTCCCGGGAGGGCCCCCATACGCAGTATTTT TRBV2 - TRBD2 TRBJ2-3
CASSSTSGRAGDTQYF TGTGCCAGCAGTTCCACTAGCGGGAGGGCCGGAGATACGCAGTATTTT TRBV7-6 many TRBD2 TRBJ2-3
CSVEAGLETQYF TGCAGCGTTGAAGCAGGGTTGGAGACCCAGTACTTC TRBV29-1 - - TRBJ2-5
CASSIVGQGYTGELFF TGTGCCAGTAGTATAGTAGGACAGGGGTACACCGGGGAGCTGTTTTTT TRBV19 - TRBD1 TRBJ2-2
CASSRPSGREQFF TGTGCCAGCAGCCGACCGTCTGGGCGCGAGCAGTTCTTC TRBV7-2 many - TRBJ2-1
CASSLDSPTDTQYF TGTGCCAGCAGCCTGGACAGTCCCACAGATACGCAGTATTTT TRBV5-5 - - TRBJ2-3
CASSQRDVDGNTIYF TGCGCCAGCAGCCAGAGGGACGTTGATGGGAACACCATATATTTT TRBV4-1 few - TRBJ1-3
CASRRPTGTSEEETQYF TGTGCCAGCAGACGACCAACCGGGACTAGCGAGGAAGAGACCCAGTACTTC TRBV7-9 - TRBD2 TRBJ2-5
CASTHFGYTEAFF TGTGCCAGTACACATTTCGGCTACACTGAAGCTTTCTTT TRBV19 - - TRBJ1-1
CASSLGQGADEQFF TGTGCCAGCAGCTTAGGCCAGGGGGCAGATGAGCAGTTCTTC TRBV7-2 - TRBD1 TRBJ2-1
CATSDRRTGEVQPQHF TGTGCCACCAGTGATCGACGGACAGGGGAAGTTCAGCCCCAGCATTTT TRBV24-1 few TRBD1 TRBJ1-5
CAIRDRGVTNYGYTF TGTGCCATCAGGGACAGGGGAGTTACTAACTATGGCTACACCTTC TRBV10-3 - TRBD1 TRBJ1-2
CASSLDAFEETQYF TGTGCCAGCAGCTTAGACGCGTTTGAGGAGACCCAGTACTTC TRBV11-1 - - TRBJ2-5
CSASSAGGSYNEQFF TGCAGTGCTAGCTCGGCCGGCGGATCCTACAATGAGCAGTTCTTC TRBV20-1 few - TRBJ2-1
CASRKSGRARRHEQYF TGTGCCAGCAGAAAAAGCGGGAGGGCAAGGAGGCACGAGCAGTACTTC TRBV6-2/TRBV6-3 few TRBD2 TRBJ2-7
CASSPRTAGNSPLHF TGTGCCAGCAGTCCGCGGACAGCCGGTAATTCACCCCTCCACTTT TRBV12-3/TRBV12-4 - - TRBJ1-6